This TCR beta chain was profiled in a study of blood T cell repertoires in COVID-19. Data came from immunoSEQ multiplex PCR; TCRdb stores just in-frame clones and leaves some out. The data hold some 150,000 clones, with over 70% observed a single time. The TCR comes from a man aged 55-75 years with acute or convalescent COVID-19. Material for sequencing was peripheral blood.

The chain's CDR3 is CASSSLEWGRTF. CDR3 bases: TGTGCCAGCAGCTCCCTCGAGTGGGGGCGCACCTTC. The rearrangement uses TRBV7-8 and TRBJ1-2; possible D gene TRBD1, 6 bases. The germline gives CDR1 SGHVS, CDR2 FQNEAQ. The CDR3 consists of 12 residues. Trimming took 4 bases from V and 13 from J, leaving 16 bases between them.